The rows below give T cell receptor beta chains drawn from one sample of a study of T cells in localized non-small cell lung cancer. Profiling relied on immunoSEQ multiplex PCR, and the TCRdb table lists in-frame clones only, not all of them. The sample carries almost 2,500 clones, 35% to 45% recorded once. The starting material was lymph node tissue, obtained before any cancer treatment. The receptors originated from a male donor older than 55 with stage II squamous cell lung carcinoma. Each CDR3 is given with its conserved first and last residue.

v_call,j_call,cdr3_aa
TRBV19,TRBJ1-2,CASSMSEGYGYTF
TRBV6-8,TRBJ2-7,CASSYGRDRLEQYF
TRBV10-2,TRBJ2-5,CASSEWGTAEETQYF
TRBV11-3,TRBJ1-2,CASSSDRGRVYGYTF
TRBV7-1,TRBJ2-1,CASSLGHSSNEQFF
TRBV6-8,TRBJ1-4,CASRGTGLFREKLFF
TRBV6-8,TRBJ1-1,CASSYLYGRGVRTEAFF
TRBV6-8,TRBJ2-1,CASSQGSFRGSYNEQFF
TRBV19,TRBJ2-1,CASSITLGSYNEQFF
TRBV11-3,TRBJ2-1,CASSRTPTSRERNEQFF
TRBV19,TRBJ1-4,CASSIRGEKLFF
TRBV19,TRBJ2-1,CASTDLAGVGNEQFF
TRBV29-1,TRBJ2-5,CSVETGDRGTQYF
TRBV29-1,TRBJ2-1,CSVEEWDRVNEQFF
TRBV11-3,TRBJ1-4,CASSPLLQPGQGTNEKLFF
TRBV11-3,TRBJ2-1,CASSSAFGTNEQFF
TRBV9,TRBJ1-2,CASSPRTEDYGYTF
TRBV10-2,TRBJ1-5,CASSDPPRGNQPQHF
TRBV19,TRBJ2-7,CASSADRAPGMGYEQYF
TRBV19,TRBJ2-7,CASSISPGASYEQYF
TRBV29-1,TRBJ1-1,CSVAPQGFLVAFF
TRBV6-8,TRBJ2-1,CASSARSGGATNEQFF
TRBV18,TRBJ1-5,CASSPLGDSNQPQHF
TRBV14,TRBJ2-2,CASSQVMGRNTGELFF
TRBV6-8,TRBJ2-5,CASSYGGGETQYF
TRBV11-3,TRBJ1-5,CASSLETGVNQPQHF
TRBV29-1,TRBJ2-2,CSVDLSRGPSTGELFF
TRBV9,TRBJ1-4,CASSSNRGQGFNEKLFF
TRBV6-8,TRBJ2-2,CASRTGLTGELFF
TRBV11-3,TRBJ2-2,CASSLAGNTGELFF
TRBV9,TRBJ1-1,CASKGNMNTEAFF
TRBV11-3,TRBJ1-2,CASSPTPQGHGYTF
TRBV30,TRBJ1-1,CAWSMGTNTEAFF
TRBV11-3,TRBJ1-1,CASSDFPTGRNTEAFF
TRBV19,TRBJ1-5,CASSIGGGSRVNQPQHF
TRBV30,TRBJ2-5,CAWSELAGEAQETQYF
TRBV18,TRBJ2-1,CASSPRGTSGEQFF
TRBV19,TRBJ1-2,CASSIAGYGYTF
TRBV11-3,TRBJ2-7,CASSPLTGFPYEQYF
TRBV6-8,TRBJ1-1,CASSRSDGNTEAFF
TRBV5-1,TRBJ2-7,CASSLLNPPYEQYF
TRBV18,TRBJ1-5,CASSPLARGMGQPQHF
TRBV9,TRBJ1-1,CASRKDRGIGSEAFF
TRBV11-3,TRBJ1-1,CASSSPGQGFTEAFF
TRBV11-3,TRBJ1-2,CASSLVMGGSGYGYTF
TRBV11-3,TRBJ2-1,CASNAGGLGNNEQFF
TRBV6-8,TRBJ2-7,CAISTSGRPYEQYF
TRBV6-8,TRBJ1-3,CASSLHGGLGNTIYF
TRBV6-8,TRBJ1-5,CASSSGQGNQPQHF
TRBV9,TRBJ2-2,CASSLTPANTGELFF
TRBV30,TRBJ2-2,CAWSVKGWAGELFF
TRBV6-8,TRBJ2-1,CASSYSNGNEQFF